Detailed here is one TCR beta chain. Its target is unknown. Germline-derived CDR1 and CDR2 are PRHDT and FYEKMQ (reference sequence). Trimming cost V 1 base and J 2 bases; bases outside gene matches: 2. This CDR3 is built from 15 residues. The data stem from a study of cytomegalovirus exposure and HLA in healthy donors. Researchers ran the PCR with 60 Vbeta and 13 Jbeta primers. Assay: immunoSEQ multiplex PCR; the TCRdb copy retains only in-frame clones and omits some. The profile shows some 160,000 clones, 60% to 80% of them singletons. Study-wide points: Further analysis, carried out later, found HLA-associated TCR beta chains more clonally expanded than equally common other chains. Associated with cytomegalovirus, according to the listing, were approximately 160 TCR beta chains. Through in vitro validation, three CMV-associated chains were shown to be specific for CMV antigens.

The sample comprised PBMCs. The sequence came from a male donor in good health and CMV-seronegative. The chain uses TRBV13 and TRBJ2-1, with 7 bases lining up with TRBD2. CDR3 amino acids: CASSLAGGTYNEQFF. Here the CDR3 DNA reads TGTGCCAGCAGCTTAGCGGGAGGCACCTACAATGAGCAGTTCTTC.